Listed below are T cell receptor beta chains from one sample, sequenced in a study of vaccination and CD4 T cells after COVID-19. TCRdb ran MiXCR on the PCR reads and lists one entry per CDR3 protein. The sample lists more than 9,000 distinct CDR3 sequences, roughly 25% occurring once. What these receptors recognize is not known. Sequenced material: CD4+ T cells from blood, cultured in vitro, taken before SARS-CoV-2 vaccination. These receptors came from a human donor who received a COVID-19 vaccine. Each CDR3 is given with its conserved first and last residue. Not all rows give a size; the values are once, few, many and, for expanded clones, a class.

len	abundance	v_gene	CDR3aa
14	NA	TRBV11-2	CASSLGVLGETQCF
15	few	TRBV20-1	CSARHRPGFGNTIYF
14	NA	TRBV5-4	CASSPGTVEETQYF
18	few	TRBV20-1	CSARWATSGGGSRETQYF
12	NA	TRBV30	CAWSVQGYEQYF
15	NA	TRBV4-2	CASSQDKASTGELFF
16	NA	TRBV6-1	CASLGWSRSGANVLTF
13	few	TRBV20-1	CSARDHANTEAFF
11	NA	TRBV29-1	CSVEQGGEQYF
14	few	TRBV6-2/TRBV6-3	CASSYSGTNTEAFF
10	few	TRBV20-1	CSARGEKLFF
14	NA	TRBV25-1	CASSRGAMGEKLFF
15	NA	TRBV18	CASSPYHDGTYEQYF
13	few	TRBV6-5	CASSSRGRTEAFF
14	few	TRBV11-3	CASSPKGGTDTQYF
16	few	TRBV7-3	CATHPIPGHQYNEQFF
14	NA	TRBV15	CATSRVLGGNTIYF
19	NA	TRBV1	CTSSQECVGGVSCQETQYF
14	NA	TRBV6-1	CASSELLVSGELFF
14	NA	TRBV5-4	CASTRQGEGDTQYF
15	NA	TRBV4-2	CASSQVPGVTNEQFF
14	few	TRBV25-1	CASTGRTLRDTQYF
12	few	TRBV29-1	CSAVAVQETQYF
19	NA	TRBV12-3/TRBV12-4	CASSLLRGSGAFSTDTQYF
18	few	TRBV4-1	CASSQVPTPGQGNAEAFF
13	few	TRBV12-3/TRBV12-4	CASSLVGNYGYTF